This T cell receptor beta chain is from a study of blood T cell repertoires in COVID-19. The protocol was immunoSEQ multiplex PCR, while the TCRdb copy is restricted to in-frame clones and leaves out a portion. This sample carries 300,000 to 400,000 clones, around 86% of them seen once, and the ten largest clones take roughly 4.2%. The germline V gene has CDR1 LGHNA and CDR2 YNFKEQ. The CDR3 covers 17 residues. V was clipped by 6 bases and J by 2 bases; unmatched bases: 11. The table lists this clone with a few counts. Source material: PBMCs or T cells enriched from blood (not recorded which). This clonotype was obtained from a woman between 40 and 50 years old with acute COVID-19. The chain joins TRBV4-2 to TRBJ1-5; 9 bases are a match to TRBD1. The chain's CDR3 is CASSRGQGPSGNQPQHF. As DNA, the CDR3 is TGTGCCAGCAGTCGAGGACAGGGGCCAAGCGGCAATCAGCCCCAGCATTTT.